The 26 T cell receptor beta chains given below trace back to one sample, sequenced in a study of T cells after yellow fever vaccination. From the 5' RACE reads, TCRdb called clonotypes with MiXCR, one entry per CDR3 protein. The sample gives approximately 600,000 distinct CDR3 sequences, roughly an eighth of which show up once; 15% is in the top ten. Sequenced material: PBMCs, taken on the day of the yellow fever booster vaccination. These receptors were collected from a man in his thirties or forties who received the YFV17D yellow fever vaccine.

The chain recombines TRBV6-2 or TRBV6-3 with TRBJ2-7, with D hard to call. The germline CDR1 and CDR2 sequences are MNHEY and SVGEGT. V shed 6 bases and J shed 5 bases, with 11 bases lying between them. The CDR3 runs 12 residues. The CDR3 spells CASSHPLNEQYF. In DNA form, the CDR3 reads TGTGCCAGCAGCCACCCCCTCAACGAGCAGTACTTC.

Only a few counts were recorded for this clonotype. The chain uses TRBV7-2 and TRBJ2-1, with 9 bases that match TRBD2. CDR1 SGHTA and CDR2 FQGNSA come from the germline V gene. This CDR3 is 14 amino acids long. With 7 bases clipped from V and 9 bases from J, the junction kept 10 bases outside the gene matches. The CDR3 DNA sequence: TGTGCCAGCACGCGGACTAGCGTACAGGGTGAGCAGTTCTTC. Translating it yields CASTRTSVQGEQFF.

The table lists this clonotype with a few counts. This chain uses TRBV9 with TRBJ2-4, with 8 bases lining up with TRBD2. The CDR3 is 15 amino acids. The junction had 10 bases not matched to a gene; V was cut back by 4 bases and J by 7 bases. CDR1 is SGDLS, CDR2 YYNGEE, per germline. The CDR3 spells CASSPPGGAYNIQYF. In DNA, the CDR3 is TGTGCCAGCAGCCCTCCGGGGGGGGCTTATAACATTCAGTACTTC.

The V call is TRBV29-1, the J call TRBJ2-1, with TRBD1 as a possible D gene (5 bases). V lost 1 base and J lost 7, with 23 bases in between. The CDR3 totals 17 residues. Germline V gene data show CDR1 as SQVTM and CDR2 as ANQGSEA. CDR3 loop: CSVEGLGQGSVWNEQFF. The CDR3 nucleotides read TGCAGCGTTGAAGGGTTAGGGCAGGGTTCGGTTTGGAATGAGCAGTTCTTC.

This clonotype has a handful of counts. The rearrangement links TRBV20-1 to TRBJ2-5; 10 nucleotides line up with TRBD1. Germline V gives CDR1 DFQATT, CDR2 SNEGSKA (reference sequence). V trimming: 4 bases; J trimming: 4 bases; junction bases outside the gene matches: 3. CDR3 length: 13 residues. CDR3 sequence: CSAKDRGRETQYF. CDR3 DNA: TGCAGTGCTAAAGACAGGGGGCGAGAGACCCAGTACTTC.

V gene TRBV2 combines with J gene TRBJ1-3; D not resolved. The CDR3 runs 13 residues. Germline CDR1 reads SNHLY; CDR2 reads FYNNEI. Trimming removed 8 bases at V and 0 bases at J, with 8 bases between. CDR3 nucleotides: TGTGCCAGCCAGTTTAGCTCTGGAAACACCATATATTTT. Its protein is CASQFSSGNTIYF.

This clonotype was seen only a few times. The rearrangement uses TRBV24-1 and TRBJ2-1; D is possibly TRBD1 (6 bases). V was clipped by 3 bases and J by 8 bases, with 19 bases between them. This CDR3 comprises 16 residues. Germline loops: CDR1 KGHDR, CDR2 SFDVKD. CDR3 coding DNA: TGTGCCACCAGTGATCCTTCGACAGGTCGGGTCCATGAGCAGTTCTTC. This gives the protein CATSDPSTGRVHEQFF.

The CDR3 bases are TGCAGTGCTACCGGGACTAGGGGCACAGATACGCAGTATTTT. It is translated as CSATGTRGTDTQYF. This chain links TRBV20-1 with TRBJ2-3; 8 bases map to TRBD2. This CDR3 is 14 amino acids long. The junction had 4 bases not matched to a gene; V was cut back by 4 bases and J by 1 base. Germline V gene sequence: CDR1 DFQATT, CDR2 SNEGSKA (reference sequence).

The table lists this clonotype with a few counts. This rearrangement joins TRBV6-1 to TRBJ2-3; 9 bases fit TRBD1. Trimming took 8 bases from V and 3 from J; bases not matched to a gene: 9. The CDR3 covers 15 residues. The germline CDR1 and CDR2 sequences are MNHNS and SASEGT. CDR3 amino acids: CASGDGTGSTDTQYF. DNA of the CDR3: TGTGCCAGCGGGGACGGGACAGGGAGTACAGATACGCAGTATTTT.

This clonotype was detected ten times or more. The chain links TRBV5-6 to TRBJ2-1, with D possibly matching TRBD1 (6 bases). The CDR3 extends over 16 amino acids. Germline values: CDR1 SGHDT, CDR2 YYEEEE. V was cut by 6 bases and J by 0 bases, with 16 bases left in between. CDR3 sequence reads: CASITQGRLSYNEQFF. The CDR3 region has the DNA TGTGCCAGCATCACTCAGGGGCGGCTCTCCTACAATGAGCAGTTCTTC.

This clonotype was detected only a few times. Germline and junction disagree at one end, which may indicate a read error. The chain combines TRBV27 with TRBJ2-3, with no clear D. Germline V gene sequence: CDR1 MNHEY, CDR2 SMNVEV (reference sequence). This CDR3 contains 14 residues. CDR3 sequence: CASRLYPGTDTQYF. The CDR3 DNA reads TGTGCCAGCAGATTATACCCTGGCACAGATACGCAGTATTTT.

This clonotype was seen a few times. CDR3 sequence: CSVSGSTDTQYF. The CDR3 nucleotides are TGCAGCGTTTCCGGGAGTACAGATACGCAGTATTTT. V and J are TRBV29-1 and TRBJ2-3, with D perhaps TRBD2 (6 bases). This CDR3 contains 12 residues. V was trimmed by 5 bases and J by 3 bases, leaving 9 bases between them. Germline-derived CDR1 and CDR2 are SQVTM and ANQGSEA.

The rearrangement uses TRBV20-1 and TRBJ2-7; 7 nucleotides match TRBD2. Germline CDR1 is DFQATT and CDR2 is SNEGSKA (reference sequence). The CDR3 contains 13 residues. V shed 6 bases, J shed 3 bases, and the junction held 8 bases outside the gene matches. The CDR3: CSALQRTSYEQYF. The CDR3 nucleotides read TGCAGTGCGCTTCAAAGGACTAGCTACGAGCAGTACTTC.

The sample holds a few counts of this clonotype. The chain combines TRBV14 with TRBJ2-1, with D tentatively TRBD2 (5 bases). This CDR3 region has 13 residues. Deletions cut 5 bases from V and 9 bases from J, with 14 bases between. Germline V gene data show CDR1 as SGHDN and CDR2 as FVKESK. The CDR3 sequence: CASSAASRREQFF. The CDR3 DNA sequence: TGTGCCAGCAGCGCTGCTAGCCGGCGTGAGCAGTTCTTC.

This clonotype has a handful of counts. J is TRBJ2-5 and V is TRBV7-2, with 8 bases lining up with TRBD2. Per germline, CDR1 SGHTA and CDR2 FQGNSA. The length of the CDR3 is 16 residues. The junction had 6 bases not matched to a gene; V was cut back by 2 bases and J by 1 base. The CDR3 spells CASSLYKAGAQETQYF. The CDR3 nucleotides are TGTGCCAGCAGCTTATATAAAGCGGGAGCCCAAGAGACCCAGTACTTC.

The chain couples TRBV5-1 to TRBJ2-1; no clear D gene. CDR1 is SGHRS, CDR2 YFSETQ, per germline. This CDR3 region has 12 residues. V was shortened by 3 bases and J by 10 bases, with 11 bases between the two germline ends. CDR3 residues: CASSSLRKEQFF. CDR3 nucleotide sequence: TGCGCCAGCAGCTCCCTACGTAAGGAGCAGTTCTTC.

This clonotype was seen more than once but under ten times. This chain links TRBV5-6 with TRBJ2-3; a weak D match, TRBD2 (6 bases). Germline V gene lookup returns CDR1 SGHDT and CDR2 YYEEEE. The CDR3 has 14 amino acids. V was clipped by 5 bases and J by 2 bases, with 12 bases between them. CDR3 coding DNA: TGTGCCAGCAGTTGGGACTTAAACACAGATACGCAGTATTTT. This translates into CASSWDLNTDTQYF.

This clonotype was recorded a few times. J is TRBJ2-1 and V is TRBV20-1, with TRBD2 matching over 10 bases. Germline V gives CDR1 DFQATT, CDR2 SNEGSKA (reference sequence). The CDR3 covers 16 residues. V was pared by 6 bases and J by 4 bases, with 12 bases of the junction left unmatched. The CDR3 nucleotides are TGCAGTGCACCCGGGCTAGCGGGAGCCAGGTACAATGAGCAGTTCTTC. It is translated as CSAPGLAGARYNEQFF.

This clonotype was counted only a few times. One end of the junction fails to match germline, which may point to a read error. V and J are TRBV27 and TRBJ2-1, with D perhaps TRBD1 or TRBD2 (6 bases each). The CDR3 consists of 16 residues. The germline gives CDR1 MNHEY, CDR2 SMNVEV (reference sequence). The CDR3 region has the DNA TGTGCCAGCAGTCTATCGGGTAGGGGGGCGTACAATGAGCAGTTCTTC. Translation gives CASSLSGRGAYNEQFF.

This clonotype appeared a few times. This chain uses TRBV12-3 or TRBV12-4 with TRBJ2-4; the D is unclear. CDR3 size: 14 residues. The V end was cut by 0 bases, the J end by 1 base, with 4 bases between. CDR3 bases: TGTGCCAGCAGTTTAGCCCAGGCCAAAAACATTCAGTACTTC. It specifies CASSLAQAKNIQYF.

The CDR3 spells CASSGWGVTEIGDIQYF. Written as DNA, the CDR3 is TGCGCCAGCAGCGGGTGGGGAGTTACAGAGATAGGAGACATTCAGTACTTC. J is TRBJ2-4 and V is TRBV5-1; perhaps TRBD2 as D (5 bases). The CDR3 loop spans 17 amino acids. V lost 4 bases and J 8 bases, leaving 25 bases between the germline ends. The germline gives CDR1 SGHRS, CDR2 YFSETQ.

The V call is TRBV28, the J call TRBJ2-1; D possibly corresponds to TRBD2 (6 bases). Trimming cost V 11 bases and J 7 bases, with 12 bases left between them. There are 11 residues in the CDR3. The germline gives CDR1 MDHEN, CDR2 SYDVKM. CDR3 sequence (DNA): TGTGCCCTAGCGAGTGGGAATGAGCAGTTCTTC. Protein product: CALASGNEQFF.

This clonotype was detected a few times. This CDR3 is CASSLISGGELFF. The DNA of the CDR3 is TGTGCCAGCAGTTTAATTTCGGGCGGGGAGCTGTTTTTT. This chain uses TRBV27 with TRBJ2-2, with D uncertain. Germline loops: CDR1 MNHEY, CDR2 SMNVEV (reference sequence). The CDR3 loop spans 13 amino acids. Trimming removed 2 bases at V and 7 bases at J, with 8 bases between.

This clonotype occurred a few times. The genes are TRBV4-3 and TRBJ2-5; no clear D gene. From germline, CDR1 is LGHNA and CDR2 YSLEER. V gave up 1 base and J gave up 4 bases, with 10 bases separating them. CDR3 length: 14 residues. For the CDR3, the DNA is TGCGCCAGCAGCCAAGTAGTGACGGTAGAGACCCAGTACTTC. Its translation: CASSQVVTVETQYF.

Many counts were recorded for this clonotype. The V call is TRBV2, the J call TRBJ2-7; TRBD2 matches 8 bases. The V segment lost 11 bases and the J segment 6 bases; nucleotides outside the gene matches: 9. This CDR3 is 12 amino acids long. Germline loops: CDR1 SNHLY, CDR2 FYNNEI. The CDR3 protein is CASWREASEQYF. CDR3 nucleotides: TGTGCCTCTTGGCGGGAGGCGAGCGAGCAGTACTTC.

V is TRBV7-2 and J is TRBJ2-1; 10 bases align to TRBD2. Germline-derived CDR1 and CDR2 are SGHTA and FQGNSA. With V trimmed by 5 bases and J by 5 bases, 9 bases remained unmatched. The CDR3 loop spans 16 amino acids. The CDR3 is CASSPEPGLANNEQFF. In nucleotides, the CDR3 is TGTGCCAGCAGCCCTGAGCCGGGACTAGCGAACAATGAGCAGTTCTTC.